One T cell receptor beta chain is described in this entry. Its specificity is unknown. Template-switching 5'RACE yielded the TCR cDNA; a universal primer site and UMIs were added in the process. TCRdb recomputed calls from the 5' RACE reads with MiXCR, one row per CDR3 protein. The sample lists 150,000 to 200,000 distinct CDR3 sequences; more than 5.5% were seen once. The sample is drawn from a study of T cells after yellow fever vaccination. Study outcomes and limitations: A limited proportion of clonotypes was detected within both the CD4 and CD8 compartments. One caveat is that FACS-sorted repertoires could contain abundant clonotypes contaminating from the bulk population.

Germline V gene sequence: CDR1 SGHAT, CDR2 FQNNGV. V was pared by 4 bases and J by 0 bases, with 12 bases between. This CDR3 comprises 15 residues. The clonotype originates from a man between 18 and 35 years old who received the YFV17D yellow fever vaccine. This chain joins TRBV11-2 and TRBJ1-1; D is ambiguous. The sample was CD4+ T cells sorted from PBMCs, taken less than 6 days after the first yellow fever vaccination. CDR3 sequence (DNA): TGTGCCAGCAGCTCCAACGGGATGTTGAACACTGAAGCTTTCTTT. It translates to CASSSNGMLNTEAFF.